This entry is about one TCR beta chain. The antigen is not known. Profiled with immunoSEQ multiplex PCR; TCRdb holds only in-frame clones, not every one. The sample has a few hundred thousand clones; more than 80% are singletons. This CDR3 contains 13 residues. In germline, CDR1 is LNHDA, CDR2 SQIVND (reference sequence). Trimming pared 3 bases from V and 6 bases from J, leaving 9 bases between. This entry belongs to a study of Ad26.COV2.S vaccination and SARS-CoV-2 variants. The wider study: The trial was COV1001 and the donor's arm was Ad26.COV2.S. General study findings and limits: The placebo group had lower spike-specific TCR breadth than the vaccine recipients did. It is possible that the TCR breadth and depth analyses underestimated the total T cell responses.

The treatment was: some 20 received Ad26.COV2.S at low or high dose, single or two shots; 5 received placebo; per-sample allocation not given. Day 63 following the first vaccine or placebo injection was when the samples were taken. The clonotype originates from a person aged 18 to 59 who received the Ad26.COV2.S COVID-19 vaccine or a placebo. This material consisted of peripheral blood, taken in a trial of Ad26.COV2.S vaccine versus placebo. This rearrangement joins TRBV19 to TRBJ1-5; the D is unclear. DNA of the CDR3: TGTGCCAGTAGTATCGCGGCGGGTCAGCCCCAGCATTTT. Protein sequence: CASSIAAGQPQHF.